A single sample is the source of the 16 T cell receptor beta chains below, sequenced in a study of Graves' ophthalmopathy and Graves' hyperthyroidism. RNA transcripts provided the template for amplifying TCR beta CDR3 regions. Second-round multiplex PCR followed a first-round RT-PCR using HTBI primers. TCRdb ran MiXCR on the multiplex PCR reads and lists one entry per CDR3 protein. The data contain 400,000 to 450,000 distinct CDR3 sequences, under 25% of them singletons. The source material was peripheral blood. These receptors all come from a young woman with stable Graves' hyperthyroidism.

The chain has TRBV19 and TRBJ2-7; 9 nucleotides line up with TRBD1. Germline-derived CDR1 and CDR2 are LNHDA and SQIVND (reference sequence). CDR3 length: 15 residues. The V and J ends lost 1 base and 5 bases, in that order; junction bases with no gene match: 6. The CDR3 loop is CASSIGPGQGNEQYF. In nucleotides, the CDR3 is TGTGCCAGTAGTATAGGACCGGGACAGGGTAACGAGCAGTACTTC.

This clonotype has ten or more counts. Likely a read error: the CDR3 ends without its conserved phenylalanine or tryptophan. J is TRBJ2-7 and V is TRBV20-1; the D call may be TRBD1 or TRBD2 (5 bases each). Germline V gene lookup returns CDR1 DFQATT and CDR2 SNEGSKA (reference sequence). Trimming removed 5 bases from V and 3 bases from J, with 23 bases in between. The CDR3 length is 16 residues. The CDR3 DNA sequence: TGCAGTGCTCCCTTCACCGGGACCCGTAACGACTACGAGCAGTACCTC. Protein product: CSAPFTGTRNDYEQYL.

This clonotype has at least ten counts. CDR3 region: CASSFGSQKVSEQYF. For the CDR3, the DNA is TGTGCCAGCAGCTTCGGCAGCCAGAAGGTCTCCGAGCAGTACTTC. The chain carries TRBV7-9 and TRBJ2-7; D is undetermined. Germline loops: CDR1 SEHNR, CDR2 FQNEAQ (reference sequence). V gave up 3 bases and J gave up 6 bases, with 18 bases separating them. This CDR3 has 15 amino acids.

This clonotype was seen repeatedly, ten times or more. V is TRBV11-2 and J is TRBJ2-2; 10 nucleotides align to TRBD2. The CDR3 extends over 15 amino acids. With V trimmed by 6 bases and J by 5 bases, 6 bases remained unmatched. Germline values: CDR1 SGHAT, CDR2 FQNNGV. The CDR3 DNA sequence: TGTGCCAGCAGGCGACTAGCGGGTCGGACCGGGGAGCTGTTTTTT. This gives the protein CASRRLAGRTGELFF.

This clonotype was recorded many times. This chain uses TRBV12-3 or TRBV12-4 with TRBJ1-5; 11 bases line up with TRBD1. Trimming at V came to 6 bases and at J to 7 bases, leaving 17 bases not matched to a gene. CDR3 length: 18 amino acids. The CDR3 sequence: CASSPTRDRGIRFQPQHF. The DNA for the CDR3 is TGTGCCAGCAGCCCTACCCGGGACAGGGGGATTAGGTTCCAGCCCCAGCATTTT.

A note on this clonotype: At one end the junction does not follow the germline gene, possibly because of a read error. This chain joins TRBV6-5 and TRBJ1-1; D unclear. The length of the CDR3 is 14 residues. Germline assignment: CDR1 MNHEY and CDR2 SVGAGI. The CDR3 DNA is TGTGCCAGCAGTTACGCGGACGGGAACACTGAAGCTTTCTTC. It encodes CASSYADGNTEAFF.

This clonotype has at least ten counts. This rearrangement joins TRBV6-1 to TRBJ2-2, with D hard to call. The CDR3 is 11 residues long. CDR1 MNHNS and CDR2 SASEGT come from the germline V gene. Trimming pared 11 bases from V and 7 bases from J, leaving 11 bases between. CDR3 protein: CAVAEFGELFF. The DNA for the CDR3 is TGTGCCGTTGCGGAGTTCGGGGAGCTGTTTTTT.

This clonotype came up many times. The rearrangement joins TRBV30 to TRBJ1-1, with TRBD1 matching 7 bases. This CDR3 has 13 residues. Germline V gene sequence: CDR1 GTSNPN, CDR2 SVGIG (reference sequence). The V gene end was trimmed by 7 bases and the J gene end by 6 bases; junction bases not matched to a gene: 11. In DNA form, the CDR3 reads TGTGCCTTTCATAAACAGGGGTTGCCTGAAGCTTTCTTT. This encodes CAFHKQGLPEAFF.

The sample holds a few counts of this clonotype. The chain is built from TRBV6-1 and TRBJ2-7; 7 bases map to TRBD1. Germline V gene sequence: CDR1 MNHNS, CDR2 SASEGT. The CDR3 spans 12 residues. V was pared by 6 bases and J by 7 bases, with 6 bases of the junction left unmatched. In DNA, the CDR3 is TGTGCCAGCAGCACAACAGGGGAAGAGCAGTACTTC. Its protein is CASSTTGEEQYF.

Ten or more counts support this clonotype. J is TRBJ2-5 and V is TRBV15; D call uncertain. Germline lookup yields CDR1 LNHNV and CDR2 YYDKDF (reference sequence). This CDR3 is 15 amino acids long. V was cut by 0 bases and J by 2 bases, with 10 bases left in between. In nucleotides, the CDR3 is TGTGCCACCAGCAGAGATGGGTTAAGTCAAGAGACCCAGTACTTC. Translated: CATSRDGLSQETQYF.

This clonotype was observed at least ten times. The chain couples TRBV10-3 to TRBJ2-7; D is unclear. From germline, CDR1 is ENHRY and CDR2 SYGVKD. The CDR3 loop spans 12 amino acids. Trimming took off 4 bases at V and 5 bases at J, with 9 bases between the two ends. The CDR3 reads CAISGRSDEQYF. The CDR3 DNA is TGTGCCATCAGTGGACGAAGTGACGAGCAGTACTTC.

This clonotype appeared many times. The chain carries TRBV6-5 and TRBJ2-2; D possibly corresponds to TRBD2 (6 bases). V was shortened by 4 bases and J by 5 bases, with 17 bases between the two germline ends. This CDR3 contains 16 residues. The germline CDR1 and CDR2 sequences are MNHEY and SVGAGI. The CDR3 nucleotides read TGTGCCAGCAGTTCCCCGTTCGCGGGAAAGACCGGGGAGCTGTTTTTT. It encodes CASSSPFAGKTGELFF.

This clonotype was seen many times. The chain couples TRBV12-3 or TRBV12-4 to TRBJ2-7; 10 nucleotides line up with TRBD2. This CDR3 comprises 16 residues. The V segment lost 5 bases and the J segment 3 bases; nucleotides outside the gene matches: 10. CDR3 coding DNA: TGTGCCAGCAGTCTCCGGACTAGCGGTTCCTACTACGAGCAGTACTTC. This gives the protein CASSLRTSGSYYEQYF.

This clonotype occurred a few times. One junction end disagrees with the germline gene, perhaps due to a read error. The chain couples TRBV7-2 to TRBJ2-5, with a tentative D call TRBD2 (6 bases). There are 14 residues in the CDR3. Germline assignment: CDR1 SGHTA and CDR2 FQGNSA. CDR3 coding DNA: TGCGCCAGCAGCCAGGGACTCACCCAAGAGACCCAGTGCTTC. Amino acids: CASSQGLTQETQCF.

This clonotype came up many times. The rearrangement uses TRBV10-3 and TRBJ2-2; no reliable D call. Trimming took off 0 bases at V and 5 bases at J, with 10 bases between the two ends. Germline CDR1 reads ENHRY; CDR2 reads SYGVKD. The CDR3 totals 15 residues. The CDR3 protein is CAISESQLGTGELFF. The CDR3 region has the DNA TGTGCCATCAGTGAGTCACAGCTCGGGACCGGGGAGCTGTTTTTT.

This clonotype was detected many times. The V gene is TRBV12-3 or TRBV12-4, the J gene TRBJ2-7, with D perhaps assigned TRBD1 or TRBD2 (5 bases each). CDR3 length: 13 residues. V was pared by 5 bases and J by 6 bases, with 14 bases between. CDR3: CASSPGTVSEQYF. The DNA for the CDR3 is TGTGCCAGCAGTCCGGGGACCGTAAGCGAGCAGTACTTC.